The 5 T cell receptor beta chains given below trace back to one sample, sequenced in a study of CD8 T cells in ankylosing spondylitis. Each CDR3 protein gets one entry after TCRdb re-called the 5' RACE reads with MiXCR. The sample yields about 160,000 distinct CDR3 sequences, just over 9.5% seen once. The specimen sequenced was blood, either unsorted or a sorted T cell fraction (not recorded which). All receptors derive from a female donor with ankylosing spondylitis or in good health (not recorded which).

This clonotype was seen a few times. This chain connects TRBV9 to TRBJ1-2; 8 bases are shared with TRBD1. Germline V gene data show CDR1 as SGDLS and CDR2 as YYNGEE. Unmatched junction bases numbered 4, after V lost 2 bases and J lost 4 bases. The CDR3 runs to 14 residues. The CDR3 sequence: CASSVTGEVYGYTF. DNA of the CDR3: TGTGCCAGCAGCGTGACAGGGGAGGTCTATGGCTACACCTTC. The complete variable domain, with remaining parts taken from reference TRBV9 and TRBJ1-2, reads DSGVTQTPKHLITATGQRVTLRCSPRSGDLSVYWYQQSLDQGLQFLIQYYNGEERAKGNILERFSAQQFPDLHSELNLSSLELGDSALYFCASSVTGEVYGYTFGSGTRLTVV.

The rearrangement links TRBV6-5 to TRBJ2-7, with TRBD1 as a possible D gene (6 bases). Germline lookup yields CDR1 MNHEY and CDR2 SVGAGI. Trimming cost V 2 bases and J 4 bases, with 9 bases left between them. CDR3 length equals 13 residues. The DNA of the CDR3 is TGTGCCAGCAGTTACCGAAGGGGGTACGAGCAGTACTTC. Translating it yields CASSYRRGYEQYF.

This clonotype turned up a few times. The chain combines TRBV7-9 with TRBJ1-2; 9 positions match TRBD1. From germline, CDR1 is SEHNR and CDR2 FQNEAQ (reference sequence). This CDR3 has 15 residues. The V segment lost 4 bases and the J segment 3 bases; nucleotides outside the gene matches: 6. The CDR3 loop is CASSSPDRGDYGYTF. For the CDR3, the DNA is TGTGCCAGCAGCTCCCCGGACAGGGGCGACTATGGCTACACCTTC.

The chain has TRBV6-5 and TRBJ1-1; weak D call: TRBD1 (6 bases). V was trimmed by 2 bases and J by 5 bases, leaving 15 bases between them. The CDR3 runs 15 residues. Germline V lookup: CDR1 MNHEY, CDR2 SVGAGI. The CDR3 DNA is TGTGCCAGCAGTTACGGTGAACAGGGCTGGACTGAAGCTTTCTTT. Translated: CASSYGEQGWTEAFF.

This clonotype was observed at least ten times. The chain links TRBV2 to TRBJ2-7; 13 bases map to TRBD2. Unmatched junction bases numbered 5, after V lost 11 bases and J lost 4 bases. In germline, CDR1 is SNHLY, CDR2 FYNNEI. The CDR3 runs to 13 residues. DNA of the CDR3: TGTGCCGGAGGACTAGCGGGAGCGTACGAGCAGTACTTC. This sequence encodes CAGGLAGAYEQYF.